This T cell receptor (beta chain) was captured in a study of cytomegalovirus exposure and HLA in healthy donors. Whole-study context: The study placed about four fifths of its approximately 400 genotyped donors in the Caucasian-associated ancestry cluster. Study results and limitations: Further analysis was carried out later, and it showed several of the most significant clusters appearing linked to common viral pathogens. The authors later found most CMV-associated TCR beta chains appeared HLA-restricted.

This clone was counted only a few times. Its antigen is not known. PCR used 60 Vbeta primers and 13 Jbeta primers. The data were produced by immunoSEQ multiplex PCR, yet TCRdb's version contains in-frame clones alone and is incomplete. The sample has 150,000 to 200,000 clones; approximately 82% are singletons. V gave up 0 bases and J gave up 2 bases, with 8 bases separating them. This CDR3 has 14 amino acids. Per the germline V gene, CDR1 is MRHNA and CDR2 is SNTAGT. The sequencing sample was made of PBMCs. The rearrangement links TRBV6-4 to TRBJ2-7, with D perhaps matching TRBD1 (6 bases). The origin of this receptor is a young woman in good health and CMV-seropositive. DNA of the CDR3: TGTGCCAGCAGTGACTCCCGGGACACCTACGAGCAGTACTTC. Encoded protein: CASSDSRDTYEQYF.